Detailed here is one T cell receptor beta chain. Treatment in this sample: about 20 received Ad26.COV2.S at low or high dose, single or two shots; 5 received placebo; per-sample allocation not given. Sampling occurred on day 63 after the first vaccine or placebo injection. This specimen comes from a study of Ad26.COV2.S vaccination and SARS-CoV-2 variants. Study details: Ad26.COV2.S was injected intramuscularly once or twice, 56 days apart.

Sequencing was performed with immunoSEQ multiplex PCR; in TCRdb, only in-frame clones are kept and a portion is missing. The table shows about 350,000 clones, with around 90% occurring only once. CDR3 length: 13 amino acids. The germline CDR1 and CDR2 sequences are SNHLY and FYNNEI. With 4 bases removed from V and 8 bases from J, the gap between germline ends came to 12 bases. The gene calls are TRBV2 and TRBJ1-5; the D is unclear. The material sequenced was peripheral blood, taken in a trial of Ad26.COV2.S vaccine versus placebo. The receptor was isolated from a person between 18 and 59 years old who received the Ad26.COV2.S COVID-19 vaccine or a placebo. CDR3 loop: CASSGPLTEPQHF. In DNA form, the CDR3 reads TGTGCCAGCAGTGGGCCCCTCACCGAGCCCCAGCATTTT.